A selection of T cell receptor beta chains follows, all from one sample in a study of blood T cell repertoires in COVID-19. Clones were read by immunoSEQ multiplex PCR, and TCRdb kept only the in-frame ones, dropping some. Of roughly 79,000 clones listed, around 80% were seen once; the top ten hold 5.8%. Sequenced input: peripheral blood. The receptors stem from a man between 60 and 70 years old with active or convalescent COVID-19. CDR3s include the opening cysteine and the closing phenylalanine or tryptophan. Each record gives: J gene, clone size, D gene, V gene, CDR3 DNA, CDR3 protein. D genes are given only for firm matches. Only some rows state a clone size, as once, few, many or a class for expanded clones.

>TRBJ2-5|NA|NA|TRBV6-5
TGTGCCAGCAGTCGAACCGGGACACCACTTGGGACCCAGTACTTC
CASSRTGTPLGTQYF
>TRBJ1-1|NA|NA|TRBV19
TGTGCCAGTAGTATTGGCAGGGTCACTGAAGCTTTCTTT
CASSIGRVTEAFF
>TRBJ2-7|NA|TRBD2|TRBV19
TGTGCTTCCGGGGGGTCTTCTTTCTACGAGCAGTACTTC
CASGGSSFYEQYF
>TRBJ1-5|NA|TRBD1|TRBV6-6
TGTGCCAGCAGTTACTTGGGACAGTTAAATCAGCCCCAGCATTTT
CASSYLGQLNQPQHF
>TRBJ2-7|NA|TRBD1|TRBV4-3
TGCGCCAGCAGCTTGATTACAGGGGACGAGCAGTACTTC
CASSLITGDEQYF
>TRBJ1-5|NA|NA|TRBV2
TGTGCCAGCAGTGACGAGGGCCAGCCCCAGCATTTT
CASSDEGQPQHF
>TRBJ2-3|NA|NA|TRBV7-9
TGTGCCAGCAGCTCCCGGGGAGGAAGCACAGATACGCAGTATTTT
CASSSRGGSTDTQYF
>TRBJ2-7|NA|TRBD1|TRBV6-1
TGTGCCAGCAGTGAAGGAGGGACAGGCACCTACGAGCAGTACTTC
CASSEGGTGTYEQYF
>TRBJ1-5|NA|NA|TRBV6-2/TRBV6-3
TGTGCCAGCAGCACAGGGCCCACGGGTCAGCCCCAGCATTTT
CASSTGPTGQPQHF
>TRBJ2-2|NA|TRBD2|TRBV4-3
TGCGCCAGCAGCCAAGGTCCTGCGGGGGGGCCCGGGGAGCTGTTTTTT
CASSQGPAGGPGELFF
>TRBJ2-7|NA|NA|TRBV7-8
TGTGCCAGCAGCTTAGTGTGGGTTAGCGAGTACGAGCAGTACTTC
CASSLVWVSEYEQYF
>TRBJ2-7|NA|NA|TRBV20-1
TGCAGTGCTTCGCAGGGTTCCGAGCAGTACTTC
CSASQGSEQYF
>TRBJ1-2|NA|NA|TRBV6-5
TGTGCCAGCAGCCCGGGAAGGGACTATGGCTACACCTTC
CASSPGRDYGYTF
>TRBJ2-3|NA|TRBD1|TRBV24-1
TGTGCCACCAGTGACCGGCGAGGAAGGTACAGGGGAGAAGAGGGTACGCAGTATTTT
CATSDRRGRYRGEEGTQYF
>TRBJ2-1|NA|TRBD2|TRBV7-2
TGTGCCAGCAGCTTAGCGATGAGTAGCGGGGTCTACAATGAGCAGTTCTTC
CASSLAMSSGVYNEQFF
>TRBJ1-1|NA|TRBD1|TRBV27
TGTGCCAGCAGTTCAACCTCCCGGGACAGGGGATCAGCTTTCTTT
CASSSTSRDRGSAFF
>TRBJ2-1|medium-sized|TRBD2|TRBV5-1
TGCGCCAGCAGCTTGGGGGGAGCGGGGAACTACAATGAGCAGTTCTTC
CASSLGGAGNYNEQFF
>TRBJ1-2|few|TRBD1|TRBV4-3
TGCGCCAGCAGCCAAGATCGGGCGACAGGGTGGGGCTATGGCTACACCTTC
CASSQDRATGWGYGYTF
>TRBJ2-7|NA|TRBD2|TRBV7-2
TGTGCCAGCAGCCTACGGACTAGCGGGGGCCACTACGAGCAGTACTTC
CASSLRTSGGHYEQYF